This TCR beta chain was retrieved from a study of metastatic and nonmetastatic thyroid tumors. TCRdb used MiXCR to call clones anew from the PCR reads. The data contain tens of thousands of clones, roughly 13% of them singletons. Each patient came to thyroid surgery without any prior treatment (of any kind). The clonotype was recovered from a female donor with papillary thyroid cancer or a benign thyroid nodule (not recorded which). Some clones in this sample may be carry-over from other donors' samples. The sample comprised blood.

Here the CDR3 DNA reads TGCAGTGCTAGGGATCTAGCGGGGATCTACGAGCAGTACTTC. Its translation is CSARDLAGIYEQYF. The chain uses TRBV20-1 and TRBJ2-7; 9 positions agree with TRBD2. The CDR3 has 14 amino acids. The germline V gene has CDR1 DFQATT and CDR2 SNEGSKA (reference sequence). V lost 3 bases to trimming and J lost 3 bases; unmatched junction nucleotides: 6.